This T cell receptor (beta chain) was sequenced for a study of shared clonotypes between healthy human individuals. Germline assignment: CDR1 SGHRS and CDR2 YFSETQ. Unmatched junction bases numbered 14, after V lost 4 bases and J lost 5 bases. The CDR3 consists of 17 residues. Genomic DNA from each subset was divided evenly over several immunoSEQ plates. TCRdb's copy holds only in-frame clones and misses some; the assay was immunoSEQ multiplex PCR. The table records about 2 million clones, 85% to 95% of them present only once. The study separated CD4+ cells into CD45RA+ naive and CD45RA-negative memory subsets.

The clonotype was recovered from a man aged 18 to 35 in good health. Sequencing was done on a sample of naive CD4+ T cells sorted from blood. The subset was: CD45RA+ positively selected. The chain combines TRBV5-1 with TRBJ2-5; 10 bases are a match to TRBD1. CDR3 loop: CASSLYKGTGEAETQYF. The CDR3 region has the DNA TGCGCCAGCAGCCTATACAAAGGGACAGGGGAAGCCGAGACCCAGTACTTC.